A single T cell receptor beta chain is shown here with its context. A J-beta primer mix and a sample-barcoded 5' primer were used in a second PCR of roughly 6 to 12 cycles. TCRdb independently ran MiXCR on the 5' RACE reads; one entry per CDR3 protein. The sample has around 1,700,000 distinct CDR3 sequences, approximately 28% seen once. The entry originates in a study of blood T cells in healthy people across ages. Germline-derived CDR1 and CDR2 are ENHRY and SYGVKD. The CDR3 runs to 13 residues. The ends were cut back, 8 bases at V and 3 bases at J, with 13 bases in the middle. The chain combines TRBV10-3 with TRBJ1-1, with D possibly matching TRBD1 (5 bases). Material for sequencing was blood. This clonotype was sampled from a woman younger than 45 in good health. CDR3 coding DNA: TGTGCCATCTCCGGGACTCCTGACACTGAAGCTTTCTTT. It encodes CAISGTPDTEAFF.